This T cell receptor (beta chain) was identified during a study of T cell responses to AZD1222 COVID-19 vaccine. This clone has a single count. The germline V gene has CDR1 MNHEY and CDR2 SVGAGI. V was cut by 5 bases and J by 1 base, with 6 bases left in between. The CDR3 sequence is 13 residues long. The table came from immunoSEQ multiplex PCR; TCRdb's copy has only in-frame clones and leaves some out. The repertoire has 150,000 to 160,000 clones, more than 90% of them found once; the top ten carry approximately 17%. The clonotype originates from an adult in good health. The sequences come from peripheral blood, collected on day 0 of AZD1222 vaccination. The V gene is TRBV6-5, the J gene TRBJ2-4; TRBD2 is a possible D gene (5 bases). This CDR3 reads CASSTRAKNIQYF. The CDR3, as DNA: TGTGCCAGCAGTACTAGGGCCAAAAACATTCAGTACTTC.